The 22 T cell receptor beta chains presented below share a single source sample, sequenced in a study of T-cell reconstitution after alpha-beta-depleted transplantation in children. Unique molecular identifiers tagged the TCRbeta library. TCRdb reanalysed the PCR reads using MiXCR and keeps one entry per CDR3 protein. The sample has approximately 400,000 distinct CDR3 sequences, roughly 17% seen once. Specimen: PBMCs, mostly from graft donor cells, collected 360 days after TCRalphabeta/CD19-depleted stem cell transplant. The receptors here all came from a boy under two years old who had a stem cell transplant for Wiskott-Aldrich syndrome, so the T cells may come from the graft donor.

The chain joins TRBV11-2 to TRBJ1-1, with TRBD1 as a possible D gene (6 bases). CDR1 and CDR2 (germline): SGHAT, FQNNGV. Trimming took off 4 bases at V and 4 bases at J, with 19 bases between the two ends. This CDR3 contains 16 residues. Here the CDR3 DNA reads TGTGCCAGCAGCTCCCTCAGGGGCCCCCTGGGCACTGAAGCTTTCTTT. Amino acids: CASSSLRGPLGTEAFF.

The chain recombines TRBV12-3 or TRBV12-4 with TRBJ2-2; D ambiguous. Trimming shortened V by 6 bases and J by 1 base, and 9 bases separated the two germline ends. CDR3 length: 14 residues. In DNA form, the CDR3 reads TGTGCCAGCAGCCTTAATTGGAACACCGGGGAGCTGTTTTTT. It yields the protein CASSLNWNTGELFF.

The chain joins TRBV2 to TRBJ2-5; 10 bases match TRBD1. The V gene end was trimmed by 9 bases and the J gene end by 9 bases; junction bases not matched to a gene: 7. The germline gives CDR1 SNHLY, CDR2 FYNNEI. The CDR3 loop spans 12 amino acids. The CDR3 sequence: CASRDRGKAQYF. CDR3 DNA sequence: TGTGCCAGTCGGGACAGGGGAAAGGCCCAGTACTTC.

The V call is TRBV10-3, the J call TRBJ2-7; tentative D call: TRBD1 (6 bases). This CDR3 contains 13 residues. V lost 10 bases and J 4 bases, leaving 17 bases between the germline ends. Germline V lookup: CDR1 ENHRY, CDR2 SYGVKD. CDR3 coding DNA: TGTGCCAGCGCAGAACAGGGCGGGTACGAGCAGTACTTC. Its translation is CASAEQGGYEQYF.

This chain joins TRBV20-1 and TRBJ2-4, with TRBD1 as a possible D gene (5 bases). This CDR3 has 13 residues. In germline, CDR1 is DFQATT, CDR2 SNEGSKA (reference sequence). Trimming cost V 3 bases and J 1 base, with 7 bases left between them. As DNA, the CDR3 is TGCAGTGCTAGGGCAGGGGCCAAAAACATTCAGTACTTC. Amino acid sequence: CSARAGAKNIQYF.

This clonotype turned up a few times. The V call is TRBV4-3, the J call TRBJ2-5; D might be TRBD2 (7 bases). From germline, CDR1 is LGHNA and CDR2 YSLEER. CDR3 length: 15 residues. The V end lost 4 bases, the J end lost 1 base, and 13 bases lay between the germline ends. The CDR3 is CASSLRGRAQETQYF. The DNA of the CDR3 is TGCGCCAGCAGCCTGCGGGGGCGAGCCCAAGAGACCCAGTACTTC.

This clonotype has a handful of counts. The V gene is TRBV20-1, the J gene TRBJ2-3; D perhaps matches TRBD2 (5 bases). Germline-derived CDR1 and CDR2 are DFQATT and SNEGSKA (reference sequence). This CDR3 is 15 amino acids long. Trimming removed 0 bases from V and 4 bases from J, with 14 bases in between. The CDR3 nucleotides are TGCAGTGCTAGAGATCCTCAAGGGAGCCCAGATACGCAGTATTTT. It is translated as CSARDPQGSPDTQYF.

This clonotype was detected only a few times. The V call is TRBV10-3, the J call TRBJ2-7, with 7 bases that match TRBD1. Germline CDR1 reads ENHRY; CDR2 reads SYGVKD. The junction had 4 bases not matched to a gene; V was cut back by 0 bases and J by 5 bases. The CDR3 totals 14 residues. CDR3 DNA: TGTGCCATCAGTGAGTCTGACAGGGCCCACGAGCAGTACTTC. Its translation is CAISESDRAHEQYF.

The rearrangement joins TRBV20-1 to TRBJ1-6, with D possibly being TRBD1 (6 bases). The CDR3 length is 17 residues. V dropped 0 bases and J dropped 8 bases, with 20 bases sitting between them. Germline V gives CDR1 DFQATT, CDR2 SNEGSKA (reference sequence). The CDR3 loop is CSARDLNAGAGYSPLHF. CDR3 DNA sequence: TGCAGTGCTAGAGATCTTAACGCAGGGGCTGGGTATTCACCCCTCCACTTT.

This chain connects TRBV10-3 to TRBJ1-3, with D perhaps TRBD1 (6 bases). CDR1 is ENHRY, CDR2 SYGVKD, per germline. This CDR3 region has 13 residues. Trimming removed 10 bases from V and 1 base from J, with 11 bases in between. The chain's CDR3 is CATQGISGNTIYF. The CDR3 DNA reads TGTGCCACGCAGGGGATTTCTGGAAACACCATATATTTT.

This clonotype was observed a few times. The J gene is TRBJ2-3, the V gene TRBV6-5, with D perhaps given as TRBD1 or TRBD2 (5 bases each). Per germline, CDR1 MNHEY and CDR2 SVGAGI. V was pared by 4 bases and J by 1 base, with 6 bases between. The CDR3 is made up of 13 amino acids. The CDR3 DNA reads as TGTGCCAGCAGTTGGGACGGCACAGATACGCAGTATTTT. Translating it yields CASSWDGTDTQYF.

The gene calls are TRBV25-1 and TRBJ2-1, with TRBD2 matching 8 bases. This CDR3 region has 14 residues. Germline V CDR1 and CDR2: MGHDK, SYGVNS. The ends lost 6 bases at V and 1 base at J; junction bases unmatched: 2. The CDR3 DNA follows: TGTGCCAGCAGGGCGGGAGGTTCCTACAATGAGCAGTTCTTC. Its translation: CASRAGGSYNEQFF. Full variable domain (remainder filled in from reference TRBV25-1 and TRBJ2-1): EADIYQTPRYLVIGTGKKITLECSQTMGHDKMYWYQQDPGMELHLIHYSYGVNSTEKGDLSSESTVSRIRTEHFPLTLESARPSHTSQYLCASRAGGSYNEQFFGPGTRLTVL.

This clonotype has just a few counts. The rearrangement joins TRBV20-1 to TRBJ2-1, with D tentatively TRBD2 (5 bases). Germline V lookup: CDR1 DFQATT, CDR2 SNEGSKA (reference sequence). Trimming left V 0 bases short and J 9 bases short, with 18 bases between. This CDR3 region has 15 residues. In nucleotides, the CDR3 is TGCAGTGCTAGAGATGAAAGGAGGAGTATGGGTGAGCAGTTCTTC. Protein product: CSARDERRSMGEQFF.

Turning to this clonotype: With a much larger clone just one base away, this may be a read error. The genes are TRBV24-1 and TRBJ2-1; TRBD1 matches at 10 bases. The CDR3 contains 16 residues. Germline V gene sequence: CDR1 KGHDR, CDR2 SFDVKD. This CDR3 reads CSTSDLRDRGVNEQFF. The CDR3 DNA reads TGTTCCACCAGTGATTTGCGGGACAGGGGTGTCAATGAGCAGTTCTTC.

The genes are TRBV5-1 and TRBJ1-1, with TRBD1 matching over 9 bases. The CDR3 has 16 residues. CDR1 is SGHRS, CDR2 YFSETQ, per germline. After removal of 2 bases from V and 5 bases from J, the junction contained 10 bases not matched to a gene. The chain's CDR3 is CASSLYSQGAGTEAFF. The DNA for the CDR3 is TGCGCCAGCAGCTTATATTCACAGGGGGCAGGGACTGAAGCTTTCTTT.

In this sample, this clonotype turned up many times. DNA for the CDR3: TGTGCCAGCAGCCCGCGACGGGACTACAATGAGCAGTTCTTC. Translation gives CASSPRRDYNEQFF. The chain is built from TRBV9 and TRBJ2-1, with D tentatively TRBD2 (5 bases). The CDR3 runs to 14 residues. V was trimmed by 4 bases and J by 3 bases, leaving 11 bases between them. Germline CDR1 SGDLS, CDR2 YYNGEE. The full variable domain, with the rest looked up from reference TRBV9 and TRBJ2-1, is DSGVTQTPKHLITATGQRVTLRCSPRSGDLSVYWYQQSLDQGLQFLIQYYNGEERAKGNILERFSAQQFPDLHSELNLSSLELGDSALYFCASSPRRDYNEQFFGPGTRLTVL.

This clonotype came up a few times. The chain employs TRBV24-1 and TRBJ2-1, with 10 nucleotides matching TRBD2. This CDR3 has 21 residues. CDR1 and CDR2 from the germline V gene are KGHDR and SFDVKD. J was trimmed by 5 bases and V by 0 bases; bases with no gene match: 18. Here the CDR3 reads CATSDLLLGGLAFRANNEQFF. The CDR3 nucleotides read TGTGCCACCAGTGATTTGCTCTTAGGGGGACTAGCGTTCAGAGCAAACAATGAGCAGTTCTTC.

This clonotype was counted only a few times. The rearrangement links TRBV24-1 to TRBJ2-1; the match to TRBD2 covers 13 bases. The trim removed 7 bases at V and 5 bases at J, leaving 10 bases unmatched. The length of the CDR3 is 17 residues. The germline CDR1 and CDR2 sequences are KGHDR and SFDVKD. The CDR3 region has the DNA TGTGCCACCAGCGAGACTAGCGGGAGGCCCAACCACAATGAGCAGTTCTTC. It specifies CATSETSGRPNHNEQFF.

This clonotype was seen once. The chain has TRBV2 and TRBJ2-5; 8 nucleotides line up with TRBD2. Germline trimming cut 4 bases from V and 4 bases from J; bases unmatched to any gene: 8. The CDR3 consists of 15 residues. Germline CDR1 and CDR2: SNHLY and FYNNEI. The CDR3 nucleotides read TGTGCCAGCAGTGTGACGGGAGGGCGTCCAGAGACCCAGTACTTC. Residues: CASSVTGGRPETQYF.

The CDR3 region has the DNA TGTGCCAGCAGTGACCCTGGGGGTGAGCAGTTCTTC. This encodes CASSDPGGEQFF. The genes are TRBV6-4 and TRBJ2-1; D might be TRBD1 or TRBD2, each matching 5 bases. V lost 2 bases and J 9 bases, leaving 8 bases between the germline ends. The CDR3 is made up of 12 amino acids. Germline CDR1 reads MRHNA; CDR2 reads SNTAGT.

This rearrangement joins TRBV4-3 to TRBJ1-1; D perhaps matches TRBD1 (5 bases). Germline CDR1 reads LGHNA; CDR2 reads YSLEER. This CDR3 region has 14 residues. Between the trimmed V and J ends, which lost 3 bases and 7 bases, there was a span of 15 bases. The CDR3 spells CASSQDIGTVEAFF. CDR3 DNA: TGCGCCAGCAGCCAGGATATAGGGACGGTTGAAGCTTTCTTT.

This clonotype was recorded a few times. The chain links TRBV24-1 to TRBJ1-6; D is perhaps TRBD1 (6 bases). Germline loops: CDR1 KGHDR, CDR2 SFDVKD. The CDR3 totals 15 residues. V lost 4 bases to trimming and J lost 8 bases, with 14 bases between them. The CDR3 loop is CATSDPGHEDSPLHF. CDR3 DNA: TGTGCCACCAGTGACCCGGGACATGAGGATTCACCCCTCCACTTT.